This note documents a single T cell receptor beta chain sequence. TCRdb re-called the RT-PCR reads through MiXCR, storing one row per CDR3 protein. The sample shows approximately 24,000 distinct CDR3 sequences, roughly 43% of them seen only once. The data derive from a study of patients and donors after allogeneic stem cell transplantation. The ends were cut back, 5 bases at V and 0 bases at J, with 11 bases in the middle. CDR3 length: 15 residues. Germline V CDR1 and CDR2: SGHAT, FQNNGV. The specimen was blood, either unsorted or a sorted T cell fraction (not recorded which). J is TRBJ2-1 and V is TRBV11-2, with D maybe TRBD2 (5 bases). The TCR was taken from a human donor who was either an allogeneic HSCT recipient or a stem cell or donor lymphocyte infusion donor (not recorded which). It is not recorded whose cells these are; they may come from a transplant donor. CDR3 sequence reads: CASSRTSYSYNEQFF. The CDR3, as DNA: TGTGCCAGCAGCCGCACTAGTTACTCCTACAATGAGCAGTTCTTC.